This T cell receptor beta chain was captured in a study of identifying expanded T cells in peripheral blood. Study-wide results and limits: About 1.2 clones differed between technical replicates, versus roughly 16 and 20 over time. Variance in clone template counts between roughly two-week samples significantly increased with total template count across all healthy donors.

Generated by immunoSEQ multiplex PCR, the TCRdb table keeps only in-frame clones and is missing some. In the table there are around 70,000 clones, 75% to 90% of which are singletons. The length of the CDR3 is 12 residues. CDR1 and CDR2 (germline): SGHTA, FQGNSA. The V gene lost 5 bases and the J gene lost 3 bases, with 8 bases spanning the gap. Collection occurred without any documented infections or immune events in donors. This clone is a singleton in its sample. Its target is not known. The chain has TRBV7-2 and TRBJ2-7; D uncertain. The sequenced material came from blood. The receptor comes from a person between 18 and 75 years old in good health. The CDR3 reads CASSVTGYEQYF. The CDR3 DNA is TGTGCCAGCAGCGTGACTGGCTACGAGCAGTACTTC.